This entry describes one T cell receptor (beta chain). One base away lies a much larger clone, so this may be a sequencing read error. This sample is part of a study of blood T cells in healthy people across ages. Germline lookup yields CDR1 MDHEN and CDR2 SYDVKM. The CDR3 covers 14 residues. V shed 6 bases and J shed 4 bases, with 15 bases lying between them. The second PCR ran roughly 7 to 12 cycles with a sample-barcoded 5' primer and J-beta primers. TCRdb ran MiXCR on the 5' RACE reads and lists one entry per CDR3 protein. The data contain 800,000 to 950,000 distinct CDR3 sequences, 25% to 30% of them singletons. In addition, the sample was reused for a study of T cells of mothers and their children.

The J gene is TRBJ1-2, the V gene TRBV28, with D possibly matching TRBD1 (6 bases). The origin of this receptor is a woman in her thirties or forties in good health. Sequencing was performed on blood. The CDR3 region is CASRLSTGIYGYTF. DNA of the CDR3: TGTGCCAGCAGGTTGTCCACAGGGATCTATGGCTACACCTTC.